A selection of T cell receptor beta chains follows, all from one sample in a study of T cell responses to AZD1222 COVID-19 vaccine. Measured with immunoSEQ multiplex PCR; TCRdb has only the in-frame clones, and not every one. This sample has approximately 130,000 clones; 80% to 90% occur once, and the top ten carry roughly 9%. This sample comprised peripheral blood, obtained on day 0 of AZD1222 vaccination. The receptors stem from an adult in good health. Each CDR3 is given with its conserved first and last residue. D genes are given only for firm matches. Clone sizes are given selectively: once, few, many, or a class where the clone is expanded.

>TRBV6-2/TRBV6-3|TRBJ1-1|NA|NA
CASSYPGRYEAFF
TGTGCCAGCAGTTACCCCGGACGGTACGAAGCTTTCTTT
>TRBV28|TRBJ1-2|few|NA
CASSPSQGFYGYTF
TGTGCCAGCAGCCCCTCCCAGGGGTTCTATGGCTACACCTTC
>TRBV20-1|TRBJ1-1|NA|TRBD1
CSAQDRAEAFF
TGCAGTGCTCAGGACAGGGCCGAAGCTTTCTTT
>TRBV30|TRBJ2-4|NA|NA
CAWSRTAKNIQYF
TGTGCCTGGAGTCGGACGGCCAAAAACATTCAGTACTTC
>TRBV12-3/TRBV12-4|TRBJ1-2|NA|NA
CASSFGVDYGYTF
TGTGCCAGCAGTTTTGGGGTTGACTATGGCTACACCTTC
>TRBV3-1/TRBV3-2|TRBJ1-5|NA|NA
CASSQFLGGQPQHF
TGTGCCAGCAGCCAATTTCTCGGGGGTCAGCCCCAGCATTTT
>TRBV7-9|TRBJ2-7|NA|NA
CASSRTGGASYEQYF
TGTGCCAGCAGCCGCACAGGGGGGGCCTCCTACGAGCAGTACTTC
>TRBV11-3|TRBJ2-3|NA|TRBD1
CASSLRQGPDTQYF
TGTGCCAGCAGCTTACGACAGGGTCCAGATACGCAGTATTTT
>TRBV2|TRBJ2-1|NA|NA
CASSEVGSAYNEQFF
TGTGCCAGCAGTGAGGTGGGTTCAGCCTACAATGAGCAGTTCTTC
>TRBV18|TRBJ1-6|NA|TRBD1
CASSPWDRRTYNSPLHF
TGTGCCAGCTCACCCTGGGACAGGCGAACCTATAATTCACCCCTCCACTTT
>TRBV11-2|TRBJ1-2|NA|TRBD1
CASSLGFQGALGYTF
TGTGCCAGCAGCTTAGGGTTCCAGGGGGCGCTTGGCTACACCTTC
>TRBV11-2|TRBJ1-5|few|NA
CASSLAEGSANQPQHF
TGTGCCAGCAGCTTAGCTGAGGGATCCGCCAATCAGCCCCAGCATTTT
>TRBV11-3|TRBJ2-1|NA|NA
CASSRQALEEQFF
TGTGCCAGCAGCCGACAGGCTCTGGAGGAGCAGTTCTTC
>TRBV4-3|TRBJ1-5|NA|TRBD1
CASSSWGPGQGNQPQHF
TGCGCCAGCAGCTCTTGGGGCCCAGGACAGGGCAATCAGCCCCAGCATTTT
>TRBV18|TRBJ2-7|NA|NA
CASSPTSRESSYEQYF
TGTGCCAGCTCACCAACTTCCAGGGAGAGCTCCTACGAGCAGTACTTC
>TRBV10-2|TRBJ1-3|NA|TRBD1
CASSEWGTGGAGNTIYF
TGCGCCAGCAGTGAGTGGGGGACAGGGGGAGCTGGAAACACCATATATTTT
>TRBV12-3/TRBV12-4|TRBJ2-7|NA|TRBD2
CASSLSGRGEQYF
TGTGCCAGCAGTTTAAGTGGGAGGGGCGAGCAGTACTTC
>TRBV4-2|TRBJ1-2|once|NA
CASSQVVGKDGYTF
TGTGCCAGCAGCCAAGTAGTAGGGAAGGATGGCTACACCTTC
>TRBV29-1|TRBJ2-2|NA|NA
CSVGRENTGELFF
TGCAGCGTTGGACGGGAGAACACCGGGGAGCTGTTTTTT
>TRBV6-7|TRBJ2-1|NA|NA
CASSYSRGLGLTCSYNEQFF
TGTGCCAGCAGTTACTCGAGGGGCCTAGGACTAACGTGCTCCTACAATGAGCAGTTCTTC
>TRBV19|TRBJ2-7|NA|TRBD2
CASTHRGGPTYEQYF
TGTGCCAGTACCCACCGGGGGGGCCCTACCTACGAGCAGTACTTC
>TRBV5-1|TRBJ2-2|NA|TRBD2
CASSSPSGGGSTGELFF
TGCGCCAGCAGCTCCCCTAGCGGGGGGGGAAGCACCGGGGAGCTGTTTTTT
>TRBV7-7|TRBJ2-5|NA|NA
CASSLVSGSQETQYF
TGTGCTAGCAGCTTAGTATCAGGCTCCCAAGAGACCCAGTACTTC
>TRBV7-2|TRBJ2-7|NA|NA
CASSLKEYEQYF
TGTGCCAGCAGCTTAAAAGAGTACGAGCAGTACTTC
>TRBV5-6|TRBJ1-6|NA|NA
CASSLGGLNSPLHF
TGTGCCAGCAGCTTAGGGGGTCTTAATTCACCCCTCCACTTT
>TRBV7-9|TRBJ1-1|NA|NA
CASSTKRETEAFF
TGTGCCAGCAGCACAAAGAGGGAAACTGAAGCTTTCTTT
>TRBV6-6|TRBJ1-5|NA|NA
CASTAVDFSNQPQHF
TGTGCCAGCACCGCAGTGGACTTTAGCAATCAGCCCCAGCATTTT
>TRBV6-1|TRBJ1-2|NA|TRBD1
CASSEERTGYGYTF
TGTGCCAGCAGTGAAGAAAGGACAGGGTATGGCTACACCTTC
>TRBV19|TRBJ1-3|NA|NA
CASSIGGSGNTIYF
TGTGCCAGTAGTATCGGGGGATCTGGAAACACCATATATTTT
>TRBV10-3|TRBJ2-3|NA|NA
CAISERDSYTDTQYF
TGTGCCATCAGTGAGAGGGACTCCTACACAGATACGCAGTATTTT
>TRBV9|TRBJ2-7|NA|NA
CASSPDSGSSYEQYF
TGTGCCAGCAGCCCCGACAGCGGAAGCTCCTACGAGCAGTACTTC
>TRBV9|TRBJ1-5|NA|NA
CASSVDPQSNQPQHF
TGTGCCAGCAGCGTAGACCCCCAGAGCAATCAGCCCCAGCATTTT
>TRBV9|TRBJ1-6|NA|NA
CASSDRALGNSPLHF
TGTGCCAGCAGCGACAGGGCCCTCGGGAATTCACCCCTCCACTTT
>TRBV5-1|TRBJ1-1|NA|NA
CASSLAAVNTEAFF
TGCGCCAGCAGCTTGGCGGCAGTAAACACTGAAGCTTTCTTT
>TRBV6-5|TRBJ1-2|NA|NA
CASSEGLRYGYTF
TGTGCCAGCAGCGAGGGGCTTCGCTATGGCTACACCTTC
>TRBV19|TRBJ2-3|NA|NA
CASSIPSTDTQYF
TGTGCCAGTAGTATACCTAGCACAGATACGCAGTATTTT
>TRBV9|TRBJ2-2|NA|TRBD2
CASSLSGRAGAGELFF
TGTGCCAGCAGCCTTAGCGGGAGAGCAGGGGCCGGGGAGCTGTTTTTT
>TRBV6-5|TRBJ1-1|NA|TRBD1
CASSPSRQGNTEAFF
TGTGCCAGCAGTCCTAGTCGACAGGGGAACACTGAAGCTTTCTTT
>TRBV6-5|TRBJ1-6|NA|NA
CASSYDQFLNSPLHF
TGTGCCAGCAGTTACGACCAATTCTTGAATTCACCCCTCCACTTT
>TRBV28|TRBJ2-7|NA|NA
CASRSGADEAYEQYF
TGTGCCAGCAGATCCGGGGCCGACGAGGCCTACGAGCAGTACTTC
>TRBV5-4|TRBJ2-3|NA|TRBD2
CASSSGGTSTDTQYF
TGTGCCAGCAGCTCGGGGGGTACTAGCACAGATACGCAGTATTTT
>TRBV30|TRBJ1-5|NA|NA
CAWSVTAGQPQHF
TGTGCCTGGAGTGTAACAGCGGGGCAGCCCCAGCATTTT
>TRBV6-2/TRBV6-3|TRBJ1-5|NA|NA
CASSSPPGNQPQHF
TGTGCCAGCAGTTCTCCTCCGGGCAATCAGCCCCAGCATTTT
>TRBV4-3|TRBJ2-1|NA|NA
CASSPAGSSYNEQFF
TGCGCCAGCAGCCCAGCAGGGAGCTCCTACAATGAGCAGTTCTTC
>TRBV28|TRBJ1-2|NA|NA
CASSLHRSLSYGYTF
TGTGCCAGCAGCCTCCACAGGTCCCTTAGCTATGGCTACACCTTC
>TRBV5-1|TRBJ2-1|NA|NA
CASSLGGMGPEQFF
TGCGCCAGCAGCTTGGGAGGTATGGGCCCTGAGCAGTTCTTC
>TRBV5-1|TRBJ1-6|NA|TRBD1
CASSEGQGKNSPLHF
TGCGCCAGCAGCGAGGGACAGGGGAAGAATTCACCCCTCCACTTT
>TRBV5-1|TRBJ1-1|NA|NA
CASSLDGTEAFF
TGCGCCAGCAGCTTGGATGGGACTGAAGCTTTCTTT
>TRBV5-8|TRBJ1-2|NA|NA
CASSLPAGRSLGGYTF
TGTGCCAGCAGCCTCCCGGCGGGACGCTCGCTTGGGGGCTACACCTTC
>TRBV6-5|TRBJ1-1|NA|NA
CASSYSAVNTEAFF
TGTGCCAGCAGTTACTCGGCGGTGAACACTGAAGCTTTCTTT